This note documents a single T cell receptor beta chain sequence. What it binds is not known. V gave up 2 bases and J gave up 0 bases, with 9 bases separating them. Germline lookup yields CDR1 SGHTS and CDR2 YDEGEE. The length of the CDR3 is 15 residues. This specimen comes from a study of cytomegalovirus exposure and HLA in healthy donors. Primers included in the PCR were 60 Vbeta and 13 Jbeta primers. Authors' processing steps: An analysis performed later counted 73 million or so unique TCR beta chains (roughly 11 million of them shared). Clones were read by immunoSEQ multiplex PCR, and TCRdb kept only the in-frame ones, dropping some. V and J calls plus clone size are reproduced from that table; the DNA served to infer D and trimming. The top ten clones hold 9.5% to 15% of a sample with about 130,000 clones, approximately 80% of them seen once. Study-wide results and limits: The study found most TCR sequences rare, yet found some public TCRs in many donors. The classifier reportedly diagnosed cytomegalovirus status with high specificity and sensitivity.

The sequence was collected from a woman in her 40s in good health and CMV-seropositive. The sample was PBMCs. The rearrangement uses TRBV5-8 and TRBJ1-3; a weak D match, TRBD1 (5 bases). DNA of the CDR3: TGTGCCAGCAGCTTCGCGGGGGGCTCTGGAAACACCATATATTTT. Translation gives CASSFAGGSGNTIYF.